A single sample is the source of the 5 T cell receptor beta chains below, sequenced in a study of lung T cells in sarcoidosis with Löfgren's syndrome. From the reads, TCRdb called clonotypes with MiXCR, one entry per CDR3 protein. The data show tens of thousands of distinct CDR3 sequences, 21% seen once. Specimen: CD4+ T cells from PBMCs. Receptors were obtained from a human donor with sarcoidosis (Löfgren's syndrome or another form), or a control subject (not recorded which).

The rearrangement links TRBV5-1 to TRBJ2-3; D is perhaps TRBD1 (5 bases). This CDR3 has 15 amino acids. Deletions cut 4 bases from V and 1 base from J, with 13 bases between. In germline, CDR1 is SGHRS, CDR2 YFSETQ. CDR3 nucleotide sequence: TGCGCCAGCAGCCCCAGGGAACGGGGCACAGATACGCAGTATTTT. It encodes CASSPRERGTDTQYF.

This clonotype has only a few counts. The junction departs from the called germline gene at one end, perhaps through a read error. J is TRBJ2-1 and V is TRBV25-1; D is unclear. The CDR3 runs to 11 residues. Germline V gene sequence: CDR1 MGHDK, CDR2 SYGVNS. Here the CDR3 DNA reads TGTGCCAGCAGTGAATCCTATGAGCGGTTCTTC. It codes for CASSESYERFF.

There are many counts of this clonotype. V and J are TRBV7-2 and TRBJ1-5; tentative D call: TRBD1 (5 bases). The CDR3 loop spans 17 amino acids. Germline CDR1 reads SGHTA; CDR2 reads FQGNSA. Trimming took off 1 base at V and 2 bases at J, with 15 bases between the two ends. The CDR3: CASSLEFVSTGNQPQHF. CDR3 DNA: TGTGCCAGCAGCTTAGAGTTTGTATCGACAGGCAATCAGCCCCAGCATTTT.

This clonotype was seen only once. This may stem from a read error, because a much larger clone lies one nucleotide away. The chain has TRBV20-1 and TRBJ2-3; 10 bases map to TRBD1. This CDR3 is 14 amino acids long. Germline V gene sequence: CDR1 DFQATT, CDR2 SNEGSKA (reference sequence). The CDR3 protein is CGAEDRGTTITQYF. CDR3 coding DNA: TGCGGTGCTGAGGACAGGGGGACGACCATAACGCAGTATTTT.

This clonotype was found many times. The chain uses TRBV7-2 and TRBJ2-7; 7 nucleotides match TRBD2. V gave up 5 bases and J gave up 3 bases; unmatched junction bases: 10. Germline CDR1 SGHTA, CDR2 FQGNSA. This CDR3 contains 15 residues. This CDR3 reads CASSRLSGGLYEQYF. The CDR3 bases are TGTGCCAGCAGCCGACTTTCGGGGGGACTCTACGAGCAGTACTTC.